The clone carrying this TCR beta chain was recorded only once. CDR1 is SNHLY, CDR2 FYNNEI, per germline. Trimming cost V 6 bases and J 5 bases, with 8 bases left between them. This CDR3 is built from 12 residues. The data derive from a study of T cell changes during pregnancy in multiple sclerosis. Only in-frame clones appear in the TCRdb table, and some are missing; sequencing was by immunoSEQ multiplex PCR. Of some 80,000 clones listed, roughly 96% are singletons. This chain links TRBV2 with TRBJ1-5; D gene unclear. Sequences were derived from peripheral blood, sampled in the second trimester of pregnancy. The sequence derives from a female donor with multiple sclerosis, enrolled in a pregnancy study. The CDR3 coding sequence is TGTGCCAGCAGAGAGGGTTATCAGCCCCAGCATTTT. Its protein is CASREGYQPQHF.